This T cell receptor (beta chain) was found in a study of Ad26.COV2.S vaccination and SARS-CoV-2 variants. Study details: Donor got 5x10^10 or 1x10^11 viral particles of Ad26.COV2.S.

Profiled with immunoSEQ multiplex PCR; TCRdb holds only in-frame clones, not every one. The profile shows some 480,000 clones, around 88% of them singletons. This CDR3 has 16 amino acids. From germline, CDR1 is LGHNA and CDR2 YNFKEQ. Trimming pared 4 bases from V and 0 bases from J, leaving 10 bases between. General observations from the study: Those who received the vaccine showed greater spike-specific TCR breadth than those given placebo.

In this sample, this clone turned up once. Its antigen remains unidentified. The treatment was: around 19 received Ad26.COV2.S at low or high dose, single or two shots; several received placebo; per-sample allocation not given. Samples came from day 63 after the first vaccine or placebo injection. Expressing Wuhan-strain SARS-CoV-2 spike, an Ad26 vector served as the vaccine. This sequence joins TRBV4-2 and TRBJ1-6; D unresolved. This clonotype was sampled from a person aged 18-60 years who received the Ad26.COV2.S COVID-19 vaccine or a placebo. Sequenced material: peripheral blood, taken in a trial of Ad26.COV2.S vaccine versus placebo. CDR3 loop: CASSPRARSYNSPLHF. The DNA of the CDR3 is TGTGCCAGCAGCCCCCGCGCCCGCTCCTATAATTCACCCCTCCACTTT.